Listed below are T cell receptor beta chains from one sample, sequenced in a study of CD8+ T cells in alopecia areata. The protocol was immunoSEQ multiplex PCR, while the TCRdb copy is restricted to in-frame clones and leaves out a portion. The sample carries 120,000 to 150,000 clones, roughly 50% recorded once. Material: CD4+ T cells sorted from blood. All receptors derive from a human donor with alopecia areata. The CDR3 runs from the conserved cysteine through the conserved F or W.

j_call | v_call | cdr3_aa
TRBJ1-3 | TRBV2 | CASSGEQISGNTIYF
TRBJ2-3 | TRBV7-2 | CASSLRLAGGTDTQYF
TRBJ2-1 | TRBV5-1 | CASSFGEWQFF
TRBJ1-5 | TRBV29-1 | CSVEEGGGQPQHF
TRBJ2-3 | TRBV7-2 | CASSLGGGGGTDTQYF
TRBJ2-1 | TRBV30 | CAWRRSGSYNEQFF
TRBJ1-1 | TRBV25-1 | CASSLTGSTEAFF
TRBJ2-5 | TRBV29-1 | CSVVPSDSQETQYF
TRBJ2-1 | TRBV28 | CASSREGYEQFF
TRBJ2-5 | TRBV6-5 | CASKKQGGETQYF
TRBJ2-1 | TRBV19 | CASRGPGVMYEQFF
TRBJ2-7 | TRBV15 | CATSRDMAVSYEQYF
TRBJ1-1 | TRBV7-8 | CASSPNPNGEAFF
TRBJ2-3 | TRBV2 | CASRGSGRGTDTQYF
TRBJ2-7 | TRBV28 | CASSLRYEQYF
TRBJ1-3 | TRBV5-1 | CASSLAVSGNTIYF
TRBJ1-2 | TRBV7-9 | CASSLALRQYGGYTF
TRBJ2-7 | TRBV28 | CASQGVGYEQYF
TRBJ2-3 | TRBV5-6 | CASSPGVSGADTQYF
TRBJ1-1 | TRBV7-8 | CASSLAEAFF
TRBJ2-1 | TRBV9 | CASSVVGQGSGEQFF
TRBJ1-2 | TRBV2 | CASSGQGGYGYTF
TRBJ2-2 | TRBV12-2 | CASRYPADSAGELFF
TRBJ2-1 | TRBV2 | CASKSGTLPNEQFF
TRBJ2-7 | TRBV29-1 | CSVYGYPPYEQYF
TRBJ2-3 | TRBV7-9 | CASSFGLDGTDTQYF
TRBJ2-5 | TRBV4-2 | CASSQPPGPGQETQYF
TRBJ1-1 | TRBV28 | CASTEDRPSEAFF
TRBJ2-5 | TRBV29-1 | CSVTGLAPETQYF
TRBJ2-1 | TRBV30 | CAWRASGRARSYNEQFF
TRBJ2-7 | TRBV5-1 | CASSLVDRSYEQYF
TRBJ2-7 | TRBV4-1 | CASSQDMVSGQTYEQYF
TRBJ2-5 | TRBV27 | CASSPITGGVETQYF
TRBJ2-7 | TRBV7-9 | CASSRQGWTYEQYF
TRBJ2-5 | TRBV7-9 | CASSPRVRETQYF
TRBJ2-1 | TRBV7-9 | CASSSTGAGYNEQFF
TRBJ2-5 | TRBV29-1 | CSVEGRDRQETQYF
TRBJ1-2 | TRBV30 | CASKTAISNYGYTF
TRBJ2-5 | TRBV7-7 | CASSLVTTGQYKYF
TRBJ2-5 | TRBV20-1 | CSASMGETQYF
TRBJ2-5 | TRBV30 | CAWNKGRSGNRFPETQYF
TRBJ2-3 | TRBV5-4 | CASSLGTSGRTTDTQYF
TRBJ1-1 | TRBV30 | CAWRRQPNTEAFF
TRBJ2-3 | TRBV2 | CATRFGGGTDTQYF
TRBJ1-1 | TRBV29-1 | CSVSTDMNTEAFF
TRBJ2-7 | TRBV18 | CASSPPAGAAYEQYF
TRBJ2-7 | TRBV2 | CASSEVLTNYEQYF
TRBJ2-5 | TRBV2 | CASSASGHLNQETQYF
TRBJ2-3 | TRBV5-1 | CASSTGVSGDTQYF
TRBJ2-5 | TRBV27 | CASSGVKGPLETQYF
TRBJ2-1 | TRBV6-5 | CASRKRSSYNEQFF
TRBJ2-5 | TRBV27 | CASSRDRGRFYF
TRBJ2-3 | TRBV5-1 | CASSFLGEDTQYF
TRBJ2-7 | TRBV28 | CASSLPGGPYEQYF
TRBJ2-1 | TRBV18 | CASSPPAEGEFF
TRBJ1-2 | TRBV5-1 | CASSPESPYGYTF
TRBJ2-7 | TRBV29-1 | CSARQGSSYEQYF
TRBJ2-3 | TRBV29-1 | CSADRTADTQYF